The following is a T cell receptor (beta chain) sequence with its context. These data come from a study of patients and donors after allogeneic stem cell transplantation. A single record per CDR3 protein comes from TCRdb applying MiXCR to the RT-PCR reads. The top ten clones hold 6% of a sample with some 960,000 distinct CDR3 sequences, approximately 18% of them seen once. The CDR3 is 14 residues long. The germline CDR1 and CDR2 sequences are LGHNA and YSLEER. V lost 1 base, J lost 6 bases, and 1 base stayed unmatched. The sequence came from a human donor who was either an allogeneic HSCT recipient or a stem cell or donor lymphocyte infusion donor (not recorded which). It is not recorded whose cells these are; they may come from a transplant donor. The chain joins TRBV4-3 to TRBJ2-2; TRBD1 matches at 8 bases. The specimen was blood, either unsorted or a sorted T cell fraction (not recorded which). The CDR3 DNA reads TGCGCCAGCAGCCAAGGCAGGGGGCCCGGGGAGCTGTTTTTT. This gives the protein CASSQGRGPGELFF.